The T cell receptor (beta chain) under discussion was sequenced for a study of cytomegalovirus exposure and HLA in healthy donors. Study-wide results and caveats: In a later analysis, most CMV-associated TCR beta chains appeared HLA-restricted.

Primers included in the PCR were 60 Vbeta and 13 Jbeta primers. The table came from immunoSEQ multiplex PCR; TCRdb's copy has only in-frame clones and leaves some out. The table has about 130,000 clones, more than 60% seen once. A remark on this clone: What it binds is unknown.

Sequencing input: PBMCs. The receptor comes from a middle-aged woman in good health and CMV-seropositive.

The CDR3: CASTPSGGGAKNIQYF. For the CDR3, the DNA is TGTGCCAGCACTCCGAGTGGGGGGGGAGCCAAAAACATTCAGTACTTC. The chain links TRBV7-9 to TRBJ2-4; 7 bases agree with TRBD2. The CDR3 contains 16 residues. The trim removed 7 bases at V and 0 bases at J, leaving 9 bases unmatched. The germline V gene encodes CDR1 SEHNR and CDR2 FQNEAQ (reference sequence).